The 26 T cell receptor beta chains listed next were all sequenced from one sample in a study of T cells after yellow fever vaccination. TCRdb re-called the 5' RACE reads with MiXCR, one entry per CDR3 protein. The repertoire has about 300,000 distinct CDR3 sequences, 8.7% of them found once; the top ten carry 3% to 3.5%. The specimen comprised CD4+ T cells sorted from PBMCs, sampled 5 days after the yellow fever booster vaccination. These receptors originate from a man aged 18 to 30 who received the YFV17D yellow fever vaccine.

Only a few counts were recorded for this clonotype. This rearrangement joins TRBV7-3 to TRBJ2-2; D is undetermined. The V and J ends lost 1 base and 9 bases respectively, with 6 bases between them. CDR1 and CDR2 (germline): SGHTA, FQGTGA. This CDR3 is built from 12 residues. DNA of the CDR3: TGTGCCAGCAGCTTAAGTGGCCGGGAGCTGTTTTTT. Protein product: CASSLSGRELFF.

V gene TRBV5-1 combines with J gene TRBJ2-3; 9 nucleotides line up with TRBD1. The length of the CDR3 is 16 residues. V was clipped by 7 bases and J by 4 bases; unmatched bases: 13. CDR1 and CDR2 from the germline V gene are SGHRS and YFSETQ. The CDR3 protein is CASSLHGDRVPDTQYF. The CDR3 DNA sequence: TGCGCCAGCTCCCTTCACGGGGACAGGGTCCCAGATACGCAGTATTTT.

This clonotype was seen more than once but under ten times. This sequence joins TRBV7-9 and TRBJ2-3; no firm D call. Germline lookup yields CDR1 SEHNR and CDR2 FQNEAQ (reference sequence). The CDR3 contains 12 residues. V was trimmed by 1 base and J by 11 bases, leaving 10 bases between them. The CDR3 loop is CASSLVGEWQYF. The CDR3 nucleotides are TGTGCCAGCAGCTTAGTGGGTGAGTGGCAGTATTTT.

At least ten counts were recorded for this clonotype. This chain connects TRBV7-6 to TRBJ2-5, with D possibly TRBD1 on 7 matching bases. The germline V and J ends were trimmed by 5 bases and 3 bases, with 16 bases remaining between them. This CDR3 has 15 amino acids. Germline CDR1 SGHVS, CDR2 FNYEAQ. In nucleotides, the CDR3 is TGTGCCAGCAGCCCCCGTCAGGGGGGAAAAGAGACCCAGTACTTC. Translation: CASSPRQGGKETQYF.

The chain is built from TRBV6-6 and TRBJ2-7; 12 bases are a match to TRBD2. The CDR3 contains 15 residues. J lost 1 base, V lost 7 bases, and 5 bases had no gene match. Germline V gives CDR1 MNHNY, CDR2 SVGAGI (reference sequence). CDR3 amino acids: CASNTGTSGSYEQYV. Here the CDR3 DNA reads TGTGCCAGCAACACCGGGACTAGCGGGTCCTACGAGCAGTACGTC.

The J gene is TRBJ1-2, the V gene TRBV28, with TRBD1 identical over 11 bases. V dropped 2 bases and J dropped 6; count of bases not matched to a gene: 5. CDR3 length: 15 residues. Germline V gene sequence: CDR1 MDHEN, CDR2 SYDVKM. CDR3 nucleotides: TGTGCCAGCAGTTTAGCGGGACAGGGGGGCGATGGCTACACCTTC. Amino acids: CASSLAGQGGDGYTF.

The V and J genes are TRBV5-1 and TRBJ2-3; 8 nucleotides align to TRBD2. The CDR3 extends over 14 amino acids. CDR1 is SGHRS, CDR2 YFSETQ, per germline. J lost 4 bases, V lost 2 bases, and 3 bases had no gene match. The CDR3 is CASSFLAGSDTQYF. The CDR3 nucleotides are TGCGCCAGCAGCTTTTTAGCGGGGTCAGATACGCAGTATTTT.

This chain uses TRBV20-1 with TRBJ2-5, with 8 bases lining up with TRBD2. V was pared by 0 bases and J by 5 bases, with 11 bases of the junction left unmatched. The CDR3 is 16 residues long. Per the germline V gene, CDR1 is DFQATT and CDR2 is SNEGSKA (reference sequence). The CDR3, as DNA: TGCAGTGCTAGAGATCGACCGGGGGGGCCTAGTGAGACCCAGTACTTC. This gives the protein CSARDRPGGPSETQYF.

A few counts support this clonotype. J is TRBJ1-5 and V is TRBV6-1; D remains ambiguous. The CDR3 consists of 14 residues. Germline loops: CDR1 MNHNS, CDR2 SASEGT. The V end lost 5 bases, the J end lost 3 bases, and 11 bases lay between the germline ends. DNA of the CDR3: TGTGCCAGCAGTTTCGACACCCTCAATCAGCCCCAGCATTTT. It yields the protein CASSFDTLNQPQHF.

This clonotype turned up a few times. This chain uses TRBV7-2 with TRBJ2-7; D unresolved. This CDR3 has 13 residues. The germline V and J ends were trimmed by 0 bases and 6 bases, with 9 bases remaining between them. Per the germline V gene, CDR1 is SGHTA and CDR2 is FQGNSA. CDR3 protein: CASSLARTTEQYV. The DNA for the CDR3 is TGTGCCAGCAGCTTAGCCCGGACGACCGAGCAGTACGTC.

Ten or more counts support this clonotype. The CDR3 bases are TGTGCCAGCAGTCCAAGATCCGGGGTATCGGATGGCTACACCTTC. The encoded protein is CASSPRSGVSDGYTF. V is TRBV3-1 and J is TRBJ1-2; D remains ambiguous. CDR3 length equals 15 residues. V was shortened by 6 bases and J by 6 bases, with 20 bases between the two germline ends. Germline V gives CDR1 LGHDT, CDR2 YNNKEL (reference sequence). Complete variable domain (other parts from reference TRBV3-1 and TRBJ1-2): DTAVSQTPKYLVTQMGNDKSIKCEQNLGHDTMYWYKQDSKKFLKIMFSYNNKELIINETVPNRFSPKSPDKAHLNLHINSLELGDSAVYFCASSPRSGVSDGYTFGSGTRLTVV.

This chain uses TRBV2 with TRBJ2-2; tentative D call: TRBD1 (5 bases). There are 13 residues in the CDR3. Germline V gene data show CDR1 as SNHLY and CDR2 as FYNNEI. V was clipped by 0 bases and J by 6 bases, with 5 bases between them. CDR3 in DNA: TGTGCCAGCAGTGAAGCAGGGGCCGGGGAGCTGTTTTTT. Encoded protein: CASSEAGAGELFF.

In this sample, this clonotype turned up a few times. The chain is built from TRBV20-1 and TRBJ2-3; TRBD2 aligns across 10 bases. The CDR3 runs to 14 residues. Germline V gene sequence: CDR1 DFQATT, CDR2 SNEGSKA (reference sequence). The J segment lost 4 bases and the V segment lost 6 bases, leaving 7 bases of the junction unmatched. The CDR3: CSATSGAGADTQYF. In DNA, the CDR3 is TGCAGTGCCACTAGCGGGGCCGGGGCAGATACGCAGTATTTT.

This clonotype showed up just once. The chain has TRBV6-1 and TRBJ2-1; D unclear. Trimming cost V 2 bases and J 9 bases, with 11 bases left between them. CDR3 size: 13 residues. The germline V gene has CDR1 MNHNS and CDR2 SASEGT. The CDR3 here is CASSERALGEQFF. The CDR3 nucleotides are TGTGCCAGCAGTGAAAGGGCCCTCGGTGAGCAGTTCTTC.

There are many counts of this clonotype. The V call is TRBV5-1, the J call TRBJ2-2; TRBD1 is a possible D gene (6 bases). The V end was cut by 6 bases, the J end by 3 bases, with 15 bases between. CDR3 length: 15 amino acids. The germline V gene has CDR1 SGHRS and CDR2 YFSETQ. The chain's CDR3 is CASNRAEVDTGELFF. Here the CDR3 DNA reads TGCGCCAGCAACAGGGCCGAGGTGGACACCGGGGAGCTGTTTTTT.

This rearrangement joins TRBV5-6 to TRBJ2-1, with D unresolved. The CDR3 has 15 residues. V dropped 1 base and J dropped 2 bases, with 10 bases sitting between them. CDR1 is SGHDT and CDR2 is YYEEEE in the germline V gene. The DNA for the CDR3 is TGTGCCAGCAGCTTGACGAGTGGGCCCTACAATGAGCAGTTCTTC. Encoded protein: CASSLTSGPYNEQFF.

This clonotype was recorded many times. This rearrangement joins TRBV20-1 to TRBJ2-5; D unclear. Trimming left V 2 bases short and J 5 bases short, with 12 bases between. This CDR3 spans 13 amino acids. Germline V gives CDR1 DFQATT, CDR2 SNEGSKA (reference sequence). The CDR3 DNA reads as TGCAGTGCTAGACAAGGGTTCGGGGAGACCCAGTACTTC. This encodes CSARQGFGETQYF.

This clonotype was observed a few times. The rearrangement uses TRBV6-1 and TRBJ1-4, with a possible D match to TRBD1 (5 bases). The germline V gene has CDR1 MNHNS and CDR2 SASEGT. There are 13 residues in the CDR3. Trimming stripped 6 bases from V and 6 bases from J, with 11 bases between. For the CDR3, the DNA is TGTGCCAGCAGGACAGACTTGTATGAAAAACTGTTTTTT. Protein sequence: CASRTDLYEKLFF.

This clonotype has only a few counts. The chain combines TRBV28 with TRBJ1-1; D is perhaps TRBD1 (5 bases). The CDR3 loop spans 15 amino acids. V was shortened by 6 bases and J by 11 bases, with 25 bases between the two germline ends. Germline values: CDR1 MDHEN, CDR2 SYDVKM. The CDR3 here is CASSHQGTAGVRAFF. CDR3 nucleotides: TGTGCCAGCAGCCATCAAGGGACGGCAGGTGTGAGGGCTTTCTTT.

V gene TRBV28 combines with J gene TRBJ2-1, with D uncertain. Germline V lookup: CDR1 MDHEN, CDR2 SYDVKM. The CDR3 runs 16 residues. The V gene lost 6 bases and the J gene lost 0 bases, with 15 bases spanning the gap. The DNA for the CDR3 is TGTGCCAGCAGCCCGGCTGAGGCTCCCTCCTACAATGAGCAGTTCTTC. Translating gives CASSPAEAPSYNEQFF.

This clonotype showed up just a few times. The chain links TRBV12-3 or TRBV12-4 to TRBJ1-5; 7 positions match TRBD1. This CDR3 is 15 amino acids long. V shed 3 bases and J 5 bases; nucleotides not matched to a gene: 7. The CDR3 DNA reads TGTGCCAGCAGTTTCCTGAACAGGGGAGATCAGCCCCAGCATTTT. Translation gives CASSFLNRGDQPQHF.

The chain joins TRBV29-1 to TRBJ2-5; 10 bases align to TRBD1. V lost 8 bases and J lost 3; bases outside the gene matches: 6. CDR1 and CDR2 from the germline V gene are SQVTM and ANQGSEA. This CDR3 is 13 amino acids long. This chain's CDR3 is CSISTGGEETQYF. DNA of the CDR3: TGCAGCATATCGACAGGGGGCGAAGAGACCCAGTACTTC.

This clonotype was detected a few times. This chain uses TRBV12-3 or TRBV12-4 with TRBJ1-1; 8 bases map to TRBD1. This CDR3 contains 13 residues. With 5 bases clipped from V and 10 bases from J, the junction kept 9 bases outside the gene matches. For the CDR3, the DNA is TGTGCCAGCAGTCAGGACAGGGTCGGAGCAGCTTTCTTT. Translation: CASSQDRVGAAFF.

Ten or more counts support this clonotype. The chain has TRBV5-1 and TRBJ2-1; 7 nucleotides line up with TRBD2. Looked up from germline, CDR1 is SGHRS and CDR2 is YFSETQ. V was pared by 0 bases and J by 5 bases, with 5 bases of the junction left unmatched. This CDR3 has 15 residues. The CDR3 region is CASSLAWGGNNEQFF. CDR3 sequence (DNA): TGCGCCAGCAGCTTGGCCTGGGGGGGTAACAATGAGCAGTTCTTC. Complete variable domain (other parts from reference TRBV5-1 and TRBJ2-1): KAGVTQTPRYLIKTRGQQVTLSCSPISGHRSVSWYQQTPGQGLQFLFEYFSETQRNKGNFPGRFSGRQFSNSRSEMNVSTLELGDSALYLCASSLAWGGNNEQFFGPGTRLTVL.

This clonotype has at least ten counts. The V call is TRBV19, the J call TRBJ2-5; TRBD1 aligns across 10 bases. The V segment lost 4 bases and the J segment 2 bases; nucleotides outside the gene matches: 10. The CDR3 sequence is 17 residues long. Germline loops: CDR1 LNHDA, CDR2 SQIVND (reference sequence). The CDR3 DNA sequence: TGTGCCAGTAGTACGGGACAGGGGACAAGGGGACAAGAGACCCAGTACTTC. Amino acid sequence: CASSTGQGTRGQETQYF.

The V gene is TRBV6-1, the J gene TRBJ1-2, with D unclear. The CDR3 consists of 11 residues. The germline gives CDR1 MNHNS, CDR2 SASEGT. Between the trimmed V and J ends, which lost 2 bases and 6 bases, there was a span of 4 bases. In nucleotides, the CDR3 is TGTGCCAGCAGTGAATACCATGGCTACACCTTC. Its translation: CASSEYHGYTF.